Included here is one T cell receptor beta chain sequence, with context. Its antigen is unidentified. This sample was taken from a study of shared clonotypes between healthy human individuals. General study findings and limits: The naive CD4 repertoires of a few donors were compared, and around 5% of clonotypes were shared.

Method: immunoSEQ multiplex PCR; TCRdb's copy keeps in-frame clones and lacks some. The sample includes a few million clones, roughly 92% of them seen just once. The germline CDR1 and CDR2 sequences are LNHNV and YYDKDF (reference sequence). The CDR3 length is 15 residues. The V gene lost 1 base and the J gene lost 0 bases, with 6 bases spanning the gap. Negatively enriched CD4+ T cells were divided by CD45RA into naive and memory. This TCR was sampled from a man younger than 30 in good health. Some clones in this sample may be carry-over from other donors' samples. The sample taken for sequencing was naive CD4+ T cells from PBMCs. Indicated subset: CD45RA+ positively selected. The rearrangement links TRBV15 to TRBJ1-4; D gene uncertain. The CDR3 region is CATSRGGPTNEKLFF. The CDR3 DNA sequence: TGTGCCACCAGCAGAGGGGGTCCAACTAATGAAAAACTGTTTTTT.